Shown below are 9 T cell receptor beta chains from a single sample sequenced in a study of metastatic and nonmetastatic thyroid tumors. Treatment of any kind had been given to no patient before thyroid surgery. TCRdb re-clonotyped the PCR reads through MiXCR. The table includes 25,000 or so clones, roughly 26% detected once. Sample: blood. All receptors derive from a female donor with papillary thyroid cancer or a benign thyroid nodule (not recorded which). Some clones in this sample may be carry-over from other donors' samples.

By share, this clone ranks as medium-sized. The rearrangement joins TRBV28 to TRBJ1-1; a weak D match, TRBD1 (6 bases). The CDR3 length is 14 residues. Trimming took 3 bases from V and 1 from J, leaving 9 bases between them. Germline CDR1 is MDHEN and CDR2 is SYDVKM. The CDR3 loop is CASSLWGANTEAFF. The CDR3 DNA reads as TGTGCCAGCAGTTTGTGGGGGGCGAACACTGAAGCTTTCTTT.

In this sample, this clone turned up many times. The J gene is TRBJ1-1, the V gene TRBV6-2 or TRBV6-3; no reliable D call. Trimming took off 2 bases at V and 6 bases at J, with 10 bases between the two ends. The length of the CDR3 is 13 residues. Germline V gene data show CDR1 as MNHEY and CDR2 as SVGEGT. The CDR3 is CASSYRGFSEAFF. Here the CDR3 DNA reads TGTGCCAGCAGTTACCGAGGGTTTTCTGAAGCTTTCTTT.

There are many counts of this clone. The chain is built from TRBV18 and TRBJ2-1; tentative D call: TRBD2 (7 bases). V was cut by 3 bases and J by 9 bases, with 21 bases left in between. Per the germline V gene, CDR1 is KGHSH and CDR2 is LQKENI. This CDR3 region has 16 residues. CDR3 region: CASSPSGTGGGGEQFF. DNA of the CDR3: TGTGCCAGCTCACCTTCCGGGACGGGGGGCGGGGGTGAGCAGTTCTTC.

This chain connects TRBV2 to TRBJ1-2, with D unclear. This CDR3 contains 14 residues. Trimming stripped 4 bases from V and 7 bases from J, with 16 bases between. The V gene's germline CDR1 is SNHLY and CDR2 FYNNEI. CDR3 in DNA: TGTGCCAGCAGTGTAGGTCAGTTAGGCTCTGGCTACACCTTC. Protein sequence: CASSVGQLGSGYTF.

This clone came up many times. This chain joins TRBV10-3 and TRBJ1-1, with 7 nucleotides matching TRBD1. The CDR3 spans 11 residues. V lost 4 bases and J lost 11; bases outside the gene matches: 4. CDR1 is ENHRY, CDR2 SYGVKD, per germline. The CDR3 DNA sequence: TGTGCCATCAGTGGGACAGGCAGGGCTTTCTTT. Its translation: CAISGTGRAFF.

Relative to its sample, this clone is medium-sized. J is TRBJ2-1 and V is TRBV6-1; the D gene could be TRBD1 or TRBD2 (5 bases each). The CDR3 spans 13 residues. CDR1 is MNHNS and CDR2 is SASEGT in the germline V gene. Trimming pared 6 bases from V and 5 bases from J, leaving 11 bases between. CDR3 coding DNA: TGTGCCAGCAGGAGGGGTAAAAACAATGAGCAGTTCTTC. This gives the protein CASRRGKNNEQFF.

A few counts support this clone. The chain links TRBV24-1 to TRBJ1-1; D uncertain. The CDR3 is made up of 13 amino acids. Per the germline V gene, CDR1 is KGHDR and CDR2 is SFDVKD. With 0 bases removed from V and 5 bases from J, the gap between germline ends came to 6 bases. In DNA form, the CDR3 reads TGTGCCACCAGTGATTTGGGGAGGACTGAAGCTTTCTTT. This encodes CATSDLGRTEAFF.

This clone occurred many times. The chain is built from TRBV12-3 or TRBV12-4 and TRBJ2-2, with 13 bases lining up with TRBD2. After removal of 5 bases from V and 2 bases from J, the junction contained 5 bases not matched to a gene. The CDR3 sequence is 17 residues long. In nucleotides, the CDR3 is TGTGCCAGCAGTCCCGGGACTAGCGGGACCAACACCGGGGAGCTGTTTTTT. Translated, it gives CASSPGTSGTNTGELFF.

This clone ranks as medium-sized (0.01 to 0.1%). The chain uses TRBV6-1 and TRBJ2-2; TRBD1 matches 9 bases. Trimming cost V 6 bases and J 7 bases; bases outside gene matches: 9. This CDR3 has 15 residues. Germline V CDR1 and CDR2: MNHNS, SASEGT. The CDR3 DNA reads TGTGCCAGCAGGGCCGGACAGGGGCTCGTCGGGGAGCTGTTTTTT. Translated, it gives CASRAGQGLVGELFF.